What follows are 23 T cell receptor beta chains derived from one specimen sequenced in a study of T cell clonality in common variable immunodeficiency. Profiling relied on immunoSEQ multiplex PCR, and the TCRdb table lists in-frame clones only, not all of them. Recorded here are 14,000 or so clones, none singletons. These TCRs are of unknown antigen specificity. Study-level points and caveats: Reportedly, TCR beta sequences from common variable immunodeficiency showed fewer deletions and N-nucleotide insertions.

Specimen: peripheral blood mononuclear cells. The receptor set was obtained from a human donor with common variable immunodeficiency.

This clone appeared a few times. The sequence runs out 3 residues before the end of the CDR3; the remainder is reconstructed from the germline J gene. The V gene is TRBV7-9, the J gene TRBJ2-7; D gene uncertain. The CDR3 is made up of 13 amino acids. The V end lost 5 bases, the J end lost 5 bases, and 13 bases lay between the germline ends. CDR1 and CDR2 (germline): SEHNR, FQNEAQ (reference sequence). CDR3 DNA, as far as it was read: TGTGCCAGCAGCCCAGGTCAAAGGGACGAG. Its protein is CASSPGQRDE. The entire CDR3 protein reads CASSPGQRDEQYF.

This clone appeared a few times. With the read ending 3 residues before the CDR3 end, the germline J gene is used to fill in that end. The chain recombines TRBV7-7 with TRBJ2-7, with 13 nucleotides matching TRBD2. Germline V CDR1 and CDR2: SSHAT, FNYEAQ (reference sequence). The CDR3 runs 15 residues. CDR3: CASSRGTSGTYEQYF. Incomplete CDR3 DNA: TGTGCTAGCTCAAGAGGGACTAGCGGGACCTACGAG.

Points on this clone: The read ends 3 residues before the CDR3 terminus; that terminus is restored from the germline J gene. The V call is TRBV6-2 or TRBV6-3, the J call TRBJ1-1, with 9 bases that match TRBD1. The J segment lost 7 bases and the V segment lost 6 bases, leaving 12 bases of the junction unmatched. This CDR3 region has 15 residues. The V gene's germline CDR1 is MNHEY and CDR2 SVGEGT. The covered CDR3 bases are TGTGCCAGCAGACCTTACACAGGGGGCGCGGGTGAA. Protein: CASRPYTGGAGE. The whole CDR3 sequence is CASRPYTGGAGEAFF.

By frequency in the sample, this clone is medium-sized (0.01 to 0.1%). The CDR3 end is not reached by the read, which stops 3 residues before it; the germline J gene fills it in. The chain recombines TRBV28 with TRBJ1-1; TRBD1 is a possible D gene (5 bases). Germline CDR1 and CDR2: MDHEN and SYDVKM. The CDR3 runs 14 residues. CDR3 bases read: TGTGCCAGCAGGCCCCAGGGCGGAGAGGTGGGG. Translating gives CASRPQGGEVG. The whole CDR3 sequence reads CASRPQGGEVGAFF.

Note on this clone: Coverage ceases 3 residues before the CDR3 finishes, and the germline J gene fills in the end. The chain links TRBV7-3 to TRBJ2-3; D unresolved. The CDR3 length is 13 residues. The germline V gene has CDR1 SGHTA and CDR2 FQGTGA. Trimming removed 5 bases at V and 4 bases at J, with 10 bases between. The CDR3 here is CASSLSRSDTQYF. The sequenced CDR3 bases are TGTGCCAGCAGCCTATCCAGGTCAGATACG.

This clone appeared many times. Read data end 3 residues before the CDR3 end; the end is taken from the germline J gene. V and J are TRBV5-1 and TRBJ2-5; 7 nucleotides match TRBD1. V shed 0 bases, J shed 4 bases, and the junction held 9 bases outside the gene matches. CDR3 size: 16 residues. Germline CDR1 is SGHRS and CDR2 is YFSETQ. The part of the CDR3 DNA that was read is TGCGCCAGCAGCTTGGATACTACTAACAGGGGAGAGACC. It yields the protein CASSLDTTNRGET. The whole CDR3 sequence reads CASSLDTTNRGETQYF.

This clone came up a few times. The read terminates 3 residues ahead of where the CDR3 ends, so the germline J gene completes it. The V and J genes are TRBV6-1 and TRBJ1-5, with 11 bases that match TRBD1. Losses at the gene ends were 2 bases for V and 6 bases for J; bases not matched to a gene: 6. The CDR3 is 16 residues long. The germline gives CDR1 MNHNS, CDR2 SASEGT. The CDR3: CASSENGDRGVQPQHF. CDR3 DNA (partial): TGTGCCAGCAGTGAAAACGGGGACAGGGGGGTTCAGCCC.

On this clone itself: The CDR3 is cut off 3 residues early in the read; its end comes from the germline J gene. The V gene is TRBV5-1, the J gene TRBJ2-5, with 7 bases that match TRBD1. Trimming at V came to 2 bases and at J to 7 bases, leaving 8 bases not matched to a gene. The length of the CDR3 is 14 residues. Germline V gives CDR1 SGHRS, CDR2 YFSETQ. CDR3 DNA (partial): TGCGCCAGCAGCTTAGACAGGGTCTGGGGGACC. Encoded protein: CASSLDRVWGT. Given in full, the CDR3 is CASSLDRVWGTQYF.

Note on this clone: The CDR3 end is not reached by the read, which stops 3 residues before it; the germline J gene fills it in. V and J are TRBV2 and TRBJ2-2; no clear D. CDR3 size: 14 residues. Germline values: CDR1 SNHLY, CDR2 FYNNEI. V shed 6 bases and J shed 3 bases, with 11 bases lying between them. The sequenced CDR3 bases are TGTGCCAGCAGCGGTGGGCTTCACACCGGGGAG. Protein sequence: CASSGGLHTGE. The full-length CDR3 reads as CASSGGLHTGELFF.

This clone was seen a few times. With the read ending 3 residues before the CDR3 end, the germline J gene is used to fill in that end. The rearrangement links TRBV7-9 to TRBJ2-7; TRBD1 aligns across 11 bases. V gave up 3 bases and J gave up 3 bases; unmatched junction bases: 4. The germline CDR1 and CDR2 sequences are SEHNR and FQNEAQ (reference sequence). This CDR3 contains 15 residues. CDR3 residues: CASSFGQGANYEQYF. The CDR3 bases that were read are TGTGCCAGCAGCTTCGGACAGGGGGCTAACTACGAG.

This clone has more than one count but fewer than ten. The CDR3 bases that were read are TGTGCCAGCAGTGCCGGACAGGGTGTGGGCAATCAGCCC. Protein: CASSAGQGVGNQP. The complete CDR3 protein is CASSAGQGVGNQPQHF. The V and J genes are TRBV6-2 or TRBV6-3 and TRBJ1-5, with 8 bases identical to TRBD1. The read ends 3 residues shy of where the CDR3 ends; the end is completed using the germline J gene. After removal of 5 bases from V and 2 bases from J, the junction contained 8 bases not matched to a gene. The CDR3 consists of 16 residues. Germline V gene sequence: CDR1 MNHEY, CDR2 SVGEGT.

By share, this clone counts as large. The read is 3 residues too short to cover the CDR3 end, so that end is filled in from the germline J gene. The chain joins TRBV6-2 or TRBV6-3 to TRBJ1-3, with D unclear. Germline CDR1 reads MNHEY; CDR2 reads SVGEGT. The V end lost 5 bases, the J end lost 0 bases, and 5 bases lay between the germline ends. The CDR3 has 13 residues. The CDR3 DNA, read in part, is TGTGCCAGCAGTCGGTCCTCTGGAAACACC. Protein sequence: CASSRSSGNT. From start to end, the CDR3 is CASSRSSGNTIYF.

This clone was counted only a few times. The read terminates 3 residues before the CDR3 end, so the remaining end is supplied by the germline J gene. This chain connects TRBV19 to TRBJ1-1; 11 bases are a match to TRBD1. The germline gives CDR1 LNHDA, CDR2 SQIVND (reference sequence). Trimming at V came to 7 bases and at J to 1 base, leaving 14 bases not matched to a gene. The CDR3 contains 18 residues. The CDR3 loop is CASIPPGGQGAKNTEAFF. CDR3 DNA (partial): TGTGCCAGTATCCCCCCCGGTGGACAGGGGGCTAAGAACACTGAA.

This clone counts as medium-sized (0.01 to 0.1%). The CDR3 end lies 3 residues beyond the end of the read and is filled in from the germline J gene. The rearrangement uses TRBV19 and TRBJ2-3, with 8 bases lining up with TRBD1. CDR3 length: 13 amino acids. Trimming at V came to 10 bases and at J to 1 base, leaving 4 bases not matched to a gene. The germline CDR1 and CDR2 sequences are LNHDA and SQIVND (reference sequence). CDR3 in amino acids: CATGQGRTDTQYF. The covered CDR3 bases are TGTGCCACCGGACAGGGACGCACAGATACG.

A remark on this clone: The read halts 3 residues ahead of the CDR3 end, with the missing end drawn from the germline J gene. This chain links TRBV7-9 with TRBJ2-3, with D possibly TRBD2 on 6 matching bases. Per germline, CDR1 SEHNR and CDR2 FQNEAQ (reference sequence). The CDR3 has 14 amino acids. V lost 6 bases, J lost 1 base, and 11 bases lay in between. Incomplete CDR3 DNA: TGTGCCAGCAGACCCGGGACTGGCACAGATACG. Its protein is CASRPGTGTDT. The complete CDR3 protein is CASRPGTGTDTQYF. The complete variable domain, with remaining parts taken from reference TRBV7-9 and TRBJ2-3, reads DTGVSQNPRHKITKRGQNVTFRCDPISEHNRLYWYRQTLGQGPEFLTYFQNEAQLEKSRLLSDRFSAERPKGSFSTLEIQRTEQGDSAMYLCASRPGTGTDTQYFGPGTRLTVL.

A note on this clone: Sequencing ends 3 residues short of the CDR3 end; the germline J gene provides the rest. This chain uses TRBV6-1 with TRBJ2-1, with a tentative D call TRBD1 (5 bases). Per the germline V gene, CDR1 is MNHNS and CDR2 is SASEGT. There are 15 residues in the CDR3. V was cut by 0 bases and J by 4 bases, with 10 bases left in between. The DNA read from the CDR3 is TGTGCCAGCAGTGAAGCTCAGGGTGGTTACAATGAG. It is translated as CASSEAQGGYNE. The entire CDR3 reads CASSEAQGGYNEQFF.

In its sample, this clone was seen a few times. The CDR3 end lies 3 residues beyond the end of the read and is filled in from the germline J gene. J is TRBJ1-6 and V is TRBV19, with 11 bases aligning to TRBD1. Germline V gene data show CDR1 as LNHDA and CDR2 as SQIVND (reference sequence). This CDR3 contains 16 residues. V lost 6 bases and J lost 7; bases outside the gene matches: 8. CDR3 protein: CASSTDRGLKNSPLHF. CDR3 DNA (partial): TGTGCCAGTAGCACGGACAGGGGGCTAAAAAATTCACCC.

This clone has just a few counts. The read gets to within 3 residues of the CDR3 end, and the germline J gene fills in the rest. This chain links TRBV2 with TRBJ1-4; D gene ambiguous. Trimming took off 7 bases at V and 0 bases at J, with 9 bases between the two ends. The CDR3 consists of 14 residues. Germline assignment: CDR1 SNHLY and CDR2 FYNNEI. CDR3 DNA, as far as it was read: TGTGCCAGCACCCGGGTAGCAACTAATGAAAAA. Translated: CASTRVATNEK. In full, the CDR3 reads CASTRVATNEKLFF.

This clone was recorded many times. The read gets to within 3 residues of the CDR3 end, and the germline J gene fills in the rest. The rearrangement uses TRBV9 and TRBJ2-7; tentative D call: TRBD1 (6 bases). The CDR3 spans 15 residues. The V and J ends lost 5 bases and 2 bases respectively, with 17 bases between them. Germline assignment: CDR1 SGDLS and CDR2 YYNGEE. The CDR3 bases that were read are TGTGCCAGCAGTCCTTCGACAGGCGAAACCTACGAG. Amino acids: CASSPSTGETYE. The full CDR3 reads CASSPSTGETYEQYF.

The table lists this clone with many counts. The chain's CDR3 is CSAGTGVSEQYF. Partial CDR3 DNA: TGCAGCGCCGGCACAGGGGTTAGCGAG. The rearrangement uses TRBV29-1 and TRBJ2-7, with TRBD1 matching over 7 bases. The read gets to within 3 residues of the CDR3 end, and the germline J gene fills in the rest. J gave up 6 bases and V 7 bases, and 9 bases lay outside the gene matches. Germline CDR1 is SQVTM and CDR2 is ANQGSEA. This CDR3 has 12 amino acids.

Turning to this clone: The read ends 3 residues shy of where the CDR3 ends; the end is completed using the germline J gene. The rearrangement uses TRBV2 and TRBJ2-4; D may be TRBD1 (5 bases). Per germline, CDR1 SNHLY and CDR2 FYNNEI. V was shortened by 3 bases and J by 0 bases, with 9 bases between the two germline ends. The CDR3 contains 15 residues. CDR3 loop: CASSDREGAKNIQYF. The sequenced CDR3 bases are TGTGCCAGCAGTGACAGGGAAGGAGCCAAAAACATT.

Worth noting for this clone: The read gets to within 3 residues of the CDR3 end, and the germline J gene fills in the rest. V is TRBV2 and J is TRBJ1-4; perhaps TRBD1 as D (5 bases). CDR1 is SNHLY and CDR2 is FYNNEI in the germline V gene. CDR3 size: 12 residues. Trimming took off 6 bases at V and 10 bases at J, with 12 bases between the two ends. CDR3 amino acids: CASRARGGKLFF. The sequenced CDR3 bases are TGTGCCAGCAGGGCGAGGGGCGGAAAA. The full variable domain, its missing parts supplied by reference TRBV2 and TRBJ1-4, is EPEVTQTPSHQVTQMGQEVILRCVPISNHLYFYWYRQILGQKVEFLVSFYNNEISEKSEIFDDQFSVERPDGSNFTLKIRSTKLEDSAMYFCASRARGGKLFFGSGTQLSVL.

This clone has just a few counts. Read sequence stops 3 residues before the CDR3 end, and the germline J gene provides the missing end. This chain uses TRBV2 with TRBJ1-2, with 7 nucleotides matching TRBD1. Germline V gives CDR1 SNHLY, CDR2 FYNNEI. The V segment lost 7 bases and the J segment 1 base; nucleotides outside the gene matches: 6. The CDR3 is 14 amino acids. This chain's CDR3 is CASTKDRINYGYTF. The CDR3 bases that were read are TGTGCCAGCACCAAGGACAGGATTAACTATGGC.